This T cell receptor (beta chain) came from a study of OX40 agonist ivuxolimab in advanced cancers. About the study: Patients got intravenous ivuxolimab at 0.01 to 10 mg/kg every 2 weeks. The study, taken as a whole, reports: Among T cells, CD8+ cells averaged more expanded clones than CD4+ cells.

At cycle 4 day 1, cycle 7 day 1, and baseline, blood was sampled. The length of the CDR3 is 15 residues. Germline CDR1 MNHNS, CDR2 SASEGT. Trimming cost V 3 bases and J 9 bases, with 15 bases left between them. With regard to this clone: Its antigen is still unknown.

Some clones are missing from TCRdb's copy, which holds only in-frame ones; the method was immunoSEQ multiplex PCR. The table has 90,000 or so clones, more than 85% seen once. The chain couples TRBV6-1 to TRBJ1-6, with a weak D call TRBD1 (5 bases). Sequencing was performed on CD4+ or CD8+ T cells sorted from blood, taken in a trial of the OX40 agonist ivuxolimab. This TCR derives from an adult with an advanced solid tumor such as melanoma, head and neck, liver or kidney cancer. The CDR3 sequence is CASSDRVGVFSPLHF. DNA for the CDR3: TGTGCCAGCAGTGACAGGGTGGGGGTTTTTTCACCCCTCCACTTT.